Following are 32 T cell receptor beta chains from one sample sequenced in a study of regulatory T cells in long-lasting Graves disease (dated by TCRdb to the early 2020s). The library was obtained by multiplex PCR. The sequencer was an Illumina HiSeq 4000. TCR beta libraries were built with iRepertoire HTBI primers and Arm-PCR amplification of CDR3 regions. TCRdb cleaned the public reads at Q25 with fastp, built clones with MiXCR and kept in-frame beta chains. Under each unique CDR3 protein, matching rows form one entry showing the most common genes and DNA. Counted in this sample were 700,000 or so distinct CDR3 sequences; about 30% of them appeared once. The ten largest clonotypes hold roughly 46% of the sample. Sample time point, as interpreted from the label and publication: persistent/refractory GD, antithyroid drugs over 5 years with positive TRAb. For both TCR sequencing and RNA sequencing, RNA was extracted from PBMCs using TRIzol.

The sample in question was peripheral blood mononuclear cells (PBMCs), obtained when the disease was refractory, from a patient treated with antithyroid drugs. The receptors here all came from a female donor with Graves disease.

CDR3 amino acids: CASGPAGTENTIYF. Written as DNA, the CDR3 is TGTGCCAGCGGACCAGCCGGGACGGAAAACACCATATATTTT. The V call is TRBV2, the J call TRBJ1-3; perhaps TRBD1 as D (5 bases). V shed 8 bases and J shed 6 bases, with 17 bases lying between them. From germline, CDR1 is SNHLY and CDR2 FYNNEI. The CDR3 runs to 14 residues.

The rearrangement links TRBV10-1 to TRBJ1-1; 7 nucleotides align to TRBD1. Germline values: CDR1 WNHNN, CDR2 SYGVQD (reference sequence). Trimming took 4 bases from V and 3 from J; bases not matched to a gene: 5. This CDR3 has 14 amino acids. Here the CDR3 DNA reads TGCGCCAGCAGTGCGGGCAGGGGGGACACTGAAGCTTTCTTT. Translated: CASSAGRGDTEAFF.

Only a few counts were recorded for this clonotype. V and J are TRBV12-3 or TRBV12-4 and TRBJ1-5; 7 bases match TRBD1. The J segment lost 2 bases and the V segment lost 5 bases, leaving 9 bases of the junction unmatched. The CDR3 has 16 amino acids. CDR3 in DNA: TGTGCCAGCAGTAACCCCAGACAGGGCGGCAATCAGCCCCAGCATTTT. Translating it yields CASSNPRQGGNQPQHF.

This clonotype was counted a few times. The V call is TRBV18, the J call TRBJ2-7, with TRBD1 matching 9 bases. Losses at the gene ends were 3 bases for V and 3 bases for J; bases not matched to a gene: 9. This CDR3 comprises 16 residues. The germline V gene encodes CDR1 KGHSH and CDR2 LQKENI. Here the CDR3 DNA reads TGTGCCAGCTCACCTTACAGGGGGCAATGGGACTACGAGCAGTACTTC. Its protein is CASSPYRGQWDYEQYF. Full variable domain (rest looked up from reference TRBV18 and TRBJ2-7): NAGVMQNPRHLVRRRGQEARLRCSPMKGHSHVYWYRQLPEEGLKFMVYLQKENIIDESGMPKERFSAEFPKEGPSILRIQQVVRGDSAAYFCASSPYRGQWDYEQYFGPGTRLTVT.

The sample holds many counts of this clonotype. J is TRBJ2-5 and V is TRBV12-3 or TRBV12-4; D tentatively fits TRBD1 or TRBD2 (7 bases each). V gave up 4 bases and J gave up 3 bases, with 18 bases separating them. The CDR3 consists of 16 residues. CDR3 sequence: CASSSVQGSGKETQYF. The DNA for the CDR3 is TGTGCCAGCAGTTCCGTACAGGGGAGCGGGAAAGAGACCCAGTACTTC.

As concerns this clonotype: One base separates it from a far larger clone, so it is likely a read error. The J gene is TRBJ1-1, the V gene TRBV10-3; 8 bases agree with TRBD1. The length of the CDR3 is 13 residues. CDR1 ENHRY and CDR2 SYGVKD come from the germline V gene. Trimming cost V 5 bases and J 4 bases; bases outside gene matches: 3. The CDR3 reads CAISLTGGTEAFF. CDR3 DNA: TGTGCCATCAGTTTAACAGGGGGCACTGAAGCTTTCTTT.

This clonotype was counted a few times. The chain combines TRBV10-1 with TRBJ1-5; D call uncertain. Germline CDR1 reads WNHNN; CDR2 reads SYGVQD (reference sequence). Trimming shortened V by 4 bases and J by 6 bases, and 19 bases separated the two germline ends. This CDR3 spans 16 amino acids. The CDR3 here is CASSGGVSRPSQPQHF. CDR3 sequence (DNA): TGCGCCAGCAGTGGGGGAGTCAGCAGGCCTTCTCAGCCCCAGCATTTT.

CDR3 loop: CASSVGLQPSEQYF. CDR3 in DNA: TGTGCCAGCAGCGTAGGACTACAGCCCTCCGAGCAGTACTTC. The chain combines TRBV9 with TRBJ2-7; D is perhaps TRBD2 (5 bases). The CDR3 length is 14 residues. V was shortened by 0 bases and J by 6 bases, with 13 bases between the two germline ends. The V gene's germline CDR1 is SGDLS and CDR2 YYNGEE.

The genes are TRBV9 and TRBJ2-2, with no clear D. This CDR3 contains 13 residues. Germline V lookup: CDR1 SGDLS, CDR2 YYNGEE. Trimming cost V 4 bases and J 6 bases, with 10 bases left between them. The CDR3 DNA reads TGTGCCAGCAGCTCCACTTTAGCCGGGGAGCTGTTTTTT. Its translation is CASSSTLAGELFF.

V usage is TRBV20-1 and J usage is TRBJ1-2, with TRBD1 matching over 8 bases. The CDR3 runs 15 residues. Germline CDR1 reads DFQATT; CDR2 reads SNEGSKA (reference sequence). With 2 bases clipped from V and 5 bases from J, the junction kept 10 bases outside the gene matches. Here the CDR3 reads CSARPNRGEGYGYTF. For the CDR3, the DNA is TGCAGTGCTAGACCAAACAGGGGGGAGGGGTATGGCTACACCTTC.

The chain joins TRBV10-3 to TRBJ2-1, with 8 bases identical to TRBD2. The germline CDR1 and CDR2 sequences are ENHRY and SYGVKD. V dropped 4 bases and J dropped 0; count of bases not matched to a gene: 5. The CDR3 is 16 residues long. In DNA form, the CDR3 reads TGTGCCATCAGTGGGAATAGCGGGAACTCCTACAATGAGCAGTTCTTC. The encoded protein is CAISGNSGNSYNEQFF.

As to this clonotype: This likely comes from a read error, as the CDR3 has no conserved phenylalanine or tryptophan at its end. The chain has TRBV19 and TRBJ1-1; D ambiguous. V was clipped by 9 bases and J by 1 base, with 18 bases between them. From germline, CDR1 is LNHDA and CDR2 SQIVND (reference sequence). This CDR3 spans 15 amino acids. CDR3 DNA: TGTGCCAGCAGCGACTGGACGGAGGAGAACACTGAAGCTTTCTCT. Translated: CASSDWTEENTEAFS.

This clonotype was detected a few times. V and J are TRBV7-2 and TRBJ2-5; D not certain. Germline CDR1 is SGHTA and CDR2 is FQGNSA. Trimming took 4 bases from V and 8 from J, leaving 11 bases between them. CDR3 length: 12 amino acids. The CDR3 DNA reads as TGTGCCAGCAGCTCCGAGGTTGGAACCCAGTACTTC. Its translation: CASSSEVGTQYF.

This clonotype appeared many times. The chain employs TRBV28 and TRBJ2-3; weak D call: TRBD1 (6 bases). V was trimmed by 8 bases and J by 3 bases, leaving 15 bases between them. CDR1 is MDHEN, CDR2 SYDVKM, per germline. The CDR3 is 14 residues long. The CDR3 DNA is TGTGCCAGCTACAGGGCGGTCAGAACAGATACGCAGTATTTT. Its protein product is CASYRAVRTDTQYF.

The V and J genes are TRBV5-1 and TRBJ2-5; TRBD2 matches 10 bases. The length of the CDR3 is 15 residues. Germline CDR1 and CDR2: SGHRS and YFSETQ. The V gene end was trimmed by 4 bases and the J gene end by 2 bases; junction bases not matched to a gene: 5. The CDR3 reads CASSARTSGQETQYF. The CDR3, as DNA: TGCGCCAGCAGCGCACGGACTAGCGGACAAGAGACCCAGTACTTC.

This chain uses TRBV6-5 with TRBJ2-7; TRBD2 is a possible D gene (5 bases). Between the trimmed V and J ends, which lost 0 bases and 3 bases, there was a span of 12 bases. The germline V gene has CDR1 MNHEY and CDR2 SVGAGI. The CDR3 runs to 15 residues. The CDR3 reads CASSYSISGVYEQYF. The CDR3 coding sequence is TGTGCCAGCAGTTACTCGATAAGCGGTGTCTACGAGCAGTACTTC.

This clonotype occurred a few times. V usage is TRBV12-5 and J usage is TRBJ2-3; the match to TRBD2 covers 10 bases. Germline V gene sequence: CDR1 LGHNT, CDR2 FRNRAP. The CDR3 extends over 16 amino acids. With 2 bases clipped from V and 4 bases from J, the junction kept 6 bases outside the gene matches. The DNA for the CDR3 is TGTGCTAGTGGTTTGTCGCCTAGCGGGAGAGCAGATACGCAGTATTTT. It is translated as CASGLSPSGRADTQYF.

V is TRBV30 and J is TRBJ1-1; perhaps TRBD1 as D (5 bases). Trimming left V 5 bases short and J 7 bases short, with 14 bases between. The CDR3 is 12 amino acids. The germline V gene has CDR1 GTSNPN and CDR2 SVGIG (reference sequence). CDR3 loop: CAWERGGDEAFF. In DNA form, the CDR3 reads TGTGCCTGGGAGCGGGGGGGAGATGAAGCTTTCTTT. The variable domain in full, with the rest retrieved from reference TRBV30 and TRBJ1-1, is SQTIHQWPATLVQPVGSPLSLECTVEGTSNPNLYWYRQAAGRGLQLLFYSVGIGQISSEVPQNLSASRPQDRQFILSSKKLLLSDSGFYLCAWERGGDEAFFGQGTRLTVV.

This clonotype showed up just a few times. Sequence at one end of the junction differs from germline and may be a read error. The V and J genes are TRBV29-1 and TRBJ1-1; TRBD1 aligns across 9 bases. Germline assignment: CDR1 SQVTM and CDR2 ANQGSEA. The CDR3 runs 13 residues. CDR3 residues: CSIDRGMNTEAFF. CDR3 nucleotides: TGCAGCATTGACAGGGGGATGAACACTGAAGCTTTCTTT.

The J gene is TRBJ1-3, the V gene TRBV20-1, with a weak D call TRBD1 (6 bases). The CDR3 runs 14 residues. Trimming took 4 bases from V and 2 from J, leaving 12 bases between them. Germline V lookup: CDR1 DFQATT, CDR2 SNEGSKA (reference sequence). CDR3 residues: CSATGQPPGNTIYF. CDR3 nucleotide sequence: TGCAGTGCTACAGGACAGCCGCCTGGAAACACCATATATTTT.

As for this clonotype: A much larger clone lies one base from this, so it may be a read error. The chain uses TRBV6-2 or TRBV6-3 and TRBJ2-5; tentatively, D is TRBD2 (5 bases). The CDR3 covers 15 residues. The V end was cut by 5 bases, the J end by 4 bases, with 17 bases between. Germline V CDR1 and CDR2: MNHEY, SVGEGT. CDR3 nucleotides: TGTGCCAGCAGTAGGATAGTGGGAGAGGTAGAGACCCAGTACTTC. Encoded protein: CASSRIVGEVETQYF.

This clonotype was recorded a few times. The chain employs TRBV27 and TRBJ1-5; 7 nucleotides align to TRBD1. The V gene end was trimmed by 4 bases and the J gene end by 2 bases; junction bases not matched to a gene: 2. The CDR3 is 14 residues long. Looked up from germline, CDR1 is MNHEY and CDR2 is SMNVEV (reference sequence). The CDR3 region is CASSYRGRNQPQHF. Written as DNA, the CDR3 is TGTGCCAGCAGTTACAGGGGACGCAATCAGCCCCAGCATTTT.

The chain links TRBV6-2 or TRBV6-3 to TRBJ1-2; D unresolved. Germline V gives CDR1 MNHEY, CDR2 SVGEGT. Between the trimmed V and J ends, which lost 0 bases and 0 bases, there was a span of 8 bases. This CDR3 has 15 residues. This CDR3 is CASSYSNSPNYGYTF. CDR3 sequence (DNA): TGTGCCAGCAGTTACTCTAACAGCCCTAACTATGGCTACACCTTC.

The chain carries TRBV30 and TRBJ2-7; tentatively, D is TRBD1 (6 bases). Trimming stripped 5 bases from V and 2 bases from J, with 10 bases between. From germline, CDR1 is GTSNPN and CDR2 SVGIG (reference sequence). This CDR3 has 12 amino acids. The CDR3 reads CAWDRTPYEQYF. In nucleotides, the CDR3 is TGTGCCTGGGACAGGACTCCCTACGAGCAGTACTTC.

A few counts support this clonotype. The J gene is TRBJ1-1, the V gene TRBV27; weak D call: TRBD1 (5 bases). Trimming pared 0 bases from V and 3 bases from J, leaving 11 bases between. The CDR3 covers 15 residues. Germline lookup yields CDR1 MNHEY and CDR2 SMNVEV (reference sequence). For the CDR3, the DNA is TGTGCCAGCAGTTTATCGGACTGGGGGGACACTGAAGCTTTCTTT. As protein: CASSLSDWGDTEAFF.

The chain joins TRBV19 to TRBJ1-5, with D unresolved. CDR1 and CDR2 (germline): LNHDA, SQIVND (reference sequence). The CDR3 loop spans 14 amino acids. Trimming removed 7 bases at V and 5 bases at J, with 15 bases between. The CDR3 DNA follows: TGTGCCAGTACCCCCCGGCAGAGCCATCAGCCCCAGCATTTT. Translated, it gives CASTPRQSHQPQHF.

The V call is TRBV28, the J call TRBJ2-3, with D possibly TRBD1 on 6 matching bases. Trimming took off 5 bases at V and 0 bases at J, with 15 bases between the two ends. CDR1 and CDR2 (germline): MDHEN, SYDVKM. The CDR3 spans 16 residues. The CDR3 reads CASSELGRGSTDTQYF. The CDR3 nucleotides read TGTGCCAGCAGTGAGCTTGGCAGGGGAAGCACAGATACGCAGTATTTT.

The gene calls are TRBV7-9 and TRBJ1-4; possible D gene TRBD1, 5 bases. Trimming pared 5 bases from V and 6 bases from J, leaving 10 bases between. This CDR3 is built from 13 residues. The germline CDR1 and CDR2 sequences are SEHNR and FQNEAQ (reference sequence). CDR3: CASSDGADEKLFF. The CDR3 bases are TGTGCCAGCAGCGATGGGGCAGATGAAAAACTGTTTTTT.

The chain joins TRBV6-5 to TRBJ1-2, with a tentative D call TRBD1 (5 bases). V lost 2 bases to trimming and J lost 4 bases, with 14 bases between them. Germline loops: CDR1 MNHEY, CDR2 SVGAGI. The CDR3 consists of 15 residues. CDR3 nucleotide sequence: TGTGCCAGCAGTTACAATCCAGGGATGGGCTATGGCTACACCTTC. Protein product: CASSYNPGMGYGYTF.

The sample holds a few counts of this clonotype. The chain employs TRBV12-3 or TRBV12-4 and TRBJ1-5; D gene unclear. The CDR3 is made up of 12 amino acids. V was clipped by 5 bases and J by 5 bases, with 7 bases between them. The CDR3 DNA reads TGTGCCAGCAGTGGGGTGGATCAGCCCCAGCATTTT. Translation gives CASSGVDQPQHF.

The chain links TRBV5-1 to TRBJ1-1; D possibly corresponds to TRBD1 (5 bases). The germline gives CDR1 SGHRS, CDR2 YFSETQ. This CDR3 has 15 residues. Trimming stripped 4 bases from V and 7 bases from J, with 20 bases between. As DNA, the CDR3 is TGCGCCAGCAGCGAGGGACGGAACCTAGCTGGTGAAGCTTTCTTT. Translating gives CASSEGRNLAGEAFF.

The J gene is TRBJ1-5, the V gene TRBV20-1; 10 bases are shared with TRBD1. V was clipped by 5 bases and J by 5 bases; unmatched bases: 12. CDR1 is DFQATT and CDR2 is SNEGSKA in the germline V gene (reference sequence). This CDR3 spans 16 amino acids. The DNA of the CDR3 is TGCAGTGCTCTCTCTCGGGACAGGGGATGGGATCAGCCCCAGCATTTT. It translates to CSALSRDRGWDQPQHF.